This T cell receptor beta chain was sequenced for a study of OX40 agonist ivuxolimab in advanced cancers. Germline V gene sequence: CDR1 LGHNT, CDR2 FRNRAP. This CDR3 spans 13 amino acids. Trimming stripped 2 bases from V and 11 bases from J, with 15 bases between. TCRdb keeps only in-frame clones here, not all; method: immunoSEQ multiplex PCR. The table includes over 45,000 clones, 85% to 90% detected once. This rearrangement joins TRBV12-5 to TRBJ1-1; perhaps TRBD1 as D (5 bases). The receptor comes from an adult with an advanced solid tumor such as melanoma, head and neck, liver or kidney cancer. The specimen comprised CD4+ or CD8+ T cells sorted from blood, sampled in a trial of the OX40 agonist ivuxolimab. DNA of the CDR3: TGTGCTAGTGGTTTGCCCCGGGACGGAGAGGCTTTCTTT. Amino acid sequence: CASGLPRDGEAFF.